Listed here are 30 T cell receptor beta chains from one sample, sequenced in a study of cytomegalovirus exposure and HLA in healthy donors. PCR employed 60 Vbeta and 13 Jbeta primers. Assay: immunoSEQ multiplex PCR; the TCRdb copy retains only in-frame clones and omits some. The profile shows approximately 140,000 clones, 70% to 85% of them singletons. Sequenced material: PBMCs. All receptors come from a boy aged 2 to 9 in good health and CMV-seronegative.

This chain links TRBV7-8 with TRBJ2-3, with 8 bases that match TRBD2. V gave up 4 bases and J gave up 2 bases; unmatched junction bases: 14. The CDR3 consists of 18 residues. In germline, CDR1 is SGHVS, CDR2 FQNEAQ. CDR3 DNA sequence: TGTGCCAGCAGCTCGGGACTAGGCCAAAATGAATTCACAGATACGCAGTATTTT. This gives the protein CASSSGLGQNEFTDTQYF. Filled out from reference TRBV7-8 and TRBJ2-3, the complete variable domain reads GAGVSQSPRYKVAKRGQDVALRCDPISGHVSLFWYQQALGQGPEFLTYFQNEAQLDKSGLPSDRFFAERPEGSVSTLKIQRTQQEDSAVYLCASSSGLGQNEFTDTQYFGPGTRLTVL.

The chain has TRBV4-3 and TRBJ1-3; D gene unclear. Germline values: CDR1 LGHNA, CDR2 YSLEER. The CDR3 is 18 amino acids. V lost 1 base and J 1 base, leaving 17 bases between the germline ends. CDR3 bases: TGCGCCAGCAGCCAAGCTTCGGTTCCAGCAGGATCTGGAAACACCATATATTTT. This gives the protein CASSQASVPAGSGNTIYF.

This clone appeared a few times. This sequence joins TRBV25-1 and TRBJ2-2; 8 nucleotides align to TRBD2. The CDR3 totals 18 residues. Germline-derived CDR1 and CDR2 are MGHDK and SYGVNS. The V and J ends lost 2 bases and 4 bases, in that order; junction bases with no gene match: 12. CDR3 loop: CASSETTVGREVTGELFF. DNA of the CDR3: TGTGCCAGCAGTGAAACGACCGTGGGGCGGGAGGTCACCGGGGAGCTGTTTTTT.

This chain connects TRBV6-5 to TRBJ2-1; unclear D gene. V shed 0 bases and J shed 9 bases, with 12 bases lying between them. The length of the CDR3 is 14 residues. Germline V CDR1 and CDR2: MNHEY, SVGAGI. CDR3 DNA sequence: TGTGCCAGCAGTTACTCCTTCGGAGCCAGTGAGCAGTTCTTC. Its protein is CASSYSFGASEQFF.

The chain employs TRBV6-4 and TRBJ2-3; tentatively, D is TRBD1 (6 bases). The CDR3 spans 15 residues. V shed 2 bases and J shed 0 bases, with 9 bases lying between them. CDR1 and CDR2 from the germline V gene are MRHNA and SNTAGT. The CDR3 reads CASSDGTSSTDTQYF. The CDR3 coding sequence is TGTGCCAGCAGTGACGGGACAAGTAGCACAGATACGCAGTATTTT.

This sequence joins TRBV7-6 and TRBJ1-5; 9 bases map to TRBD1. V gave up 5 bases and J gave up 0 bases; unmatched junction bases: 5. The germline V gene has CDR1 SGHVS and CDR2 FNYEAQ. The CDR3 is made up of 16 amino acids. The CDR3 DNA is TGTGCCAGCAGCCTGGGACAGGGCTATAGCAATCAGCCCCAGCATTTT. This encodes CASSLGQGYSNQPQHF.

The chain joins TRBV15 to TRBJ1-5; D is perhaps TRBD1 (6 bases). The CDR3 is 14 amino acids. Trimming removed 3 bases from V and 4 bases from J, with 10 bases in between. Germline V gene data show CDR1 as LNHNV and CDR2 as YYDKDF (reference sequence). Written as DNA, the CDR3 is TGTGCCACCAGCAGGCGACAGGAGAATCAGCCCCAGCATTTT. It codes for CATSRRQENQPQHF.

V is TRBV20-1 and J is TRBJ2-7; weak D call: TRBD1 (5 bases). Germline-derived CDR1 and CDR2 are DFQATT and SNEGSKA (reference sequence). The CDR3 length is 11 residues. The V gene lost 7 bases and the J gene lost 2 bases, with 9 bases spanning the gap. For the CDR3, the DNA is TGCAGTGGTAAAGGGGCCTACGAGCAGTACTTC. Its protein product is CSGKGAYEQYF.

The rearrangement uses TRBV6-5 and TRBJ2-7, with TRBD1 matching 8 bases. Per the germline V gene, CDR1 is MNHEY and CDR2 is SVGAGI. CDR3 length: 15 residues. Losses at the gene ends were 7 bases for V and 2 bases for J; bases not matched to a gene: 10. The CDR3 protein is CASTIDRGVPYEQYF. DNA of the CDR3: TGTGCCAGCACCATCGACAGGGGAGTTCCCTACGAGCAGTACTTC.

CDR3 coding DNA: TGTGCCAGTAGTACAGACGGAGGTAATGAAAAACTGTTTTTT. Translating gives CASSTDGGNEKLFF. The chain links TRBV19 to TRBJ1-4; D not certain. V gave up 4 bases and J gave up 4 bases, with 10 bases separating them. The CDR3 covers 14 residues. The germline V gene encodes CDR1 LNHDA and CDR2 SQIVND (reference sequence).

The chain is built from TRBV14 and TRBJ1-1, with TRBD1 as a possible D gene (5 bases). This CDR3 is built from 19 residues. Per the germline V gene, CDR1 is SGHDN and CDR2 is FVKESK. Trimming shortened V by 2 bases and J by 1 base, and 23 bases separated the two germline ends. This CDR3 is CASSQKRGPGLLENTEAFF. The CDR3 DNA follows: TGTGCCAGCAGCCAAAAAAGAGGCCCGGGACTCCTAGAGAACACTGAAGCTTTCTTT.

The genes are TRBV7-8 and TRBJ2-5, with 12 bases lining up with TRBD2. V lost 5 bases, J lost 2 bases, and 6 bases stayed unmatched. This CDR3 comprises 16 residues. Germline loops: CDR1 SGHVS, CDR2 FQNEAQ. The CDR3 DNA is TGTGCCAGCAGCATAACTAGCGGGGGGTGGCAAGAGACCCAGTACTTC. Protein sequence: CASSITSGGWQETQYF.

The chain carries TRBV29-1 and TRBJ2-3, with a tentative D call TRBD1 (6 bases). The CDR3 has 13 residues. The germline CDR1 and CDR2 sequences are SQVTM and ANQGSEA. With 7 bases removed from V and 2 bases from J, the gap between germline ends came to 13 bases. The CDR3 nucleotides are TGCAGCGCCCAAGGACAGCACACAGATACGCAGTATTTT. Its protein product is CSAQGQHTDTQYF.

The genes are TRBV27 and TRBJ1-6, with a tentative D call TRBD1 (5 bases). CDR1 MNHEY and CDR2 SMNVEV come from the germline V gene (reference sequence). The CDR3 extends over 15 amino acids. Trimming took off 5 bases at V and 10 bases at J, with 18 bases between the two ends. CDR3 nucleotides: TGTGCCAGCAGTCCTGGGGGGGTGGGAGGGTCACCCCTCCACTTT. It is translated as CASSPGGVGGSPLHF.

The rearrangement links TRBV5-4 to TRBJ1-1, with TRBD1 matching over 8 bases. V dropped 5 bases and J dropped 10; count of bases not matched to a gene: 7. The germline V gene has CDR1 SGHNT and CDR2 YYREEE (reference sequence). The CDR3 contains 12 residues. The CDR3 DNA reads TGTGCCAGCAGTGGACAGGGCGTTTTAGCTTTCTTT. Its translation is CASSGQGVLAFF.

The chain carries TRBV15 and TRBJ2-3; a possible D gene is TRBD2 (6 bases). The CDR3 totals 15 residues. Germline V gives CDR1 LNHNV, CDR2 YYDKDF (reference sequence). Trimming pared 0 bases from V and 1 base from J, leaving 8 bases between. The CDR3 sequence is CATSRDREGTDTQYF. The CDR3 nucleotides are TGTGCCACCAGCAGAGACAGGGAGGGCACAGATACGCAGTATTTT.

Details on this clone: The same CDR3 also results from other DNA sequences found in this sample. This chain connects TRBV6-4 to TRBJ2-3; 7 nucleotides line up with TRBD2. Germline V gene sequence: CDR1 MRHNA, CDR2 SNTAGT. J lost 2 bases, V lost 3 bases, and 5 bases had no gene match. This CDR3 has 15 amino acids. CDR3 DNA: TGTGCCAGCAGTGATTCAGCGGGGTCCACAGATACGCAGTATTTT. Translation gives CASSDSAGSTDTQYF.

The chain uses TRBV10-3 and TRBJ1-6; D may be TRBD1 (6 bases). Germline CDR1 reads ENHRY; CDR2 reads SYGVKD. V lost 0 bases, J lost 0 bases, and 6 bases lay in between. CDR3 length: 16 amino acids. The CDR3 coding sequence is TGTGCCATCAGTGAGTCCAGGGGCTCCTATAATTCACCCCTCCACTTT. It yields the protein CAISESRGSYNSPLHF.

Turning to this clone: A read error may produce the germline difference seen at one junction end. The chain recombines TRBV7-7 with TRBJ2-1; 9 nucleotides match TRBD2. This CDR3 is built from 15 residues. Germline V gives CDR1 SSHAT, CDR2 FNYEAQ (reference sequence). This CDR3 is CASSLGRGGRNEQFF. The CDR3 DNA follows: TGTGCTAGCAGCTTGGGGCGGGGGGGCCGCAATGAGCAGTTCTTC. The full variable domain, with the rest looked up from reference TRBV7-7 and TRBJ2-1, is GAGVSQSPRYKVTKRGQDVTLRCDPISSHATLYWYQQALGQGPEFLTYFNYEAQPDKSGLPSDRFSAERPEGSISTLTIQRTEQRDSAMYRCASSLGRGGRNEQFFGPGTRLTVL.

The chain joins TRBV25-1 to TRBJ1-6; D not resolved. In germline, CDR1 is MGHDK, CDR2 SYGVNS. The CDR3 covers 14 residues. V was trimmed by 6 bases and J by 2 bases, leaving 8 bases between them. The CDR3 reads CASSEGAYNSPLHF. CDR3 DNA sequence: TGTGCCAGCAGCGAGGGTGCCTATAATTCACCCCTCCACTTT.

Regarding this clone: At one boundary the junction diverges from the germline segment, which might be a read error. The chain joins TRBV6-4 to TRBJ2-1; 10 nucleotides match TRBD2. In germline, CDR1 is MRHNA, CDR2 SNTAGT. The CDR3 runs 15 residues. The CDR3 spells CASSPSSGGYNDQFF. The DNA of the CDR3 is TGTGCCAGCAGTCCCTCTAGCGGGGGTTACAATGATCAGTTCTTC.

The V and J genes are TRBV25-1 and TRBJ1-2, with no clear D. The CDR3 contains 11 residues. Trimming removed 6 bases at V and 8 bases at J, with 10 bases between. Germline V gene data show CDR1 as MGHDK and CDR2 as SYGVNS. The CDR3 loop is CASRSPGGYTF. The CDR3 DNA sequence: TGTGCCAGCAGGAGCCCGGGGGGCTACACCTTC.

J is TRBJ1-1 and V is TRBV5-1; D gene unclear. The ends were cut back, 0 bases at V and 0 bases at J, with 12 bases in the middle. Germline-derived CDR1 and CDR2 are SGHRS and YFSETQ. CDR3 size: 16 residues. In DNA, the CDR3 is TGCGCCAGCAGCTTGGCGGAGGGAGGGATGAACACTGAAGCTTTCTTT. Its translation is CASSLAEGGMNTEAFF.

The rearrangement joins TRBV7-6 to TRBJ1-1; a possible D gene is TRBD1 (5 bases). This CDR3 region has 15 residues. Germline loops: CDR1 SGHVS, CDR2 FNYEAQ. Trimming shortened V by 3 bases and J by 5 bases, and 16 bases separated the two germline ends. CDR3 residues: CASSLEGMEATEAFF. The CDR3 DNA follows: TGTGCCAGCAGCTTGGAGGGGATGGAGGCGACTGAAGCTTTCTTT.

The V and J genes are TRBV27 and TRBJ2-1; 8 bases map to TRBD2. This CDR3 is 16 amino acids long. J gave up 0 bases and V 5 bases, and 6 bases lay outside the gene matches. Germline V gives CDR1 MNHEY, CDR2 SMNVEV (reference sequence). CDR3 loop: CASSHGGGRSYNEQFF. The CDR3 DNA is TGTGCCAGCAGTCACGGGGGGGGACGCTCCTACAATGAGCAGTTCTTC.

V is TRBV9 and J is TRBJ1-1, with 7 nucleotides matching TRBD1. With 4 bases clipped from V and 4 bases from J, the junction kept 13 bases outside the gene matches. Germline CDR1 and CDR2: SGDLS and YYNGEE. CDR3 length: 16 amino acids. CDR3 amino acids: CASSSTTGVRVTEAFF. In DNA form, the CDR3 reads TGTGCCAGCAGCTCAACCACAGGGGTACGGGTCACTGAAGCTTTCTTT.

This chain links TRBV27 with TRBJ1-1; maybe TRBD1 (6 bases). The V end was cut by 0 bases, the J end by 3 bases, with 14 bases between. The CDR3 spans 16 residues. Germline V gene sequence: CDR1 MNHEY, CDR2 SMNVEV (reference sequence). In nucleotides, the CDR3 is TGTGCCAGCAGTTTATCGGGGGCGGGGAGGGACACTGAAGCTTTCTTT. Residues: CASSLSGAGRDTEAFF.

The CDR3 DNA is TGTGCCAGCAGCTTTGAGGGCCCGATGAACACTGAAGCTTTCTTT. As protein: CASSFEGPMNTEAFF. The chain recombines TRBV7-8 with TRBJ1-1; D not certain. Germline V gene lookup returns CDR1 SGHVS and CDR2 FQNEAQ. CDR3 length equals 15 residues. V shed 3 bases and J shed 0 bases, with 11 bases lying between them.

The rearrangement joins TRBV19 to TRBJ1-2; D is perhaps TRBD1 (6 bases). The CDR3 loop spans 13 amino acids. Germline V gives CDR1 LNHDA, CDR2 SQIVND (reference sequence). V was shortened by 4 bases and J by 4 bases, with 10 bases between the two germline ends. The CDR3 is CASSNRVFYGYTF. In nucleotides, the CDR3 is TGTGCCAGTAGTAACAGGGTATTCTATGGCTACACCTTC. Full variable domain (remainder filled in from reference TRBV19 and TRBJ1-2): DGGITQSPKYLFRKEGQNVTLSCEQNLNHDAMYWYRQDPGQGLRLIYYSQIVNDFQKGDIAEGYSVSREKKESFPLTVTSAQKNPTAFYLCASSNRVFYGYTFGSGTRLTVV.

This clone was seen just once. The chain carries TRBV11-2 and TRBJ1-3; TRBD1 aligns across 10 bases. The CDR3 contains 15 residues. The germline V gene encodes CDR1 SGHAT and CDR2 FQNNGV. V dropped 3 bases and J dropped 7; count of bases not matched to a gene: 6. The CDR3 sequence is CASSFGTGDRNTIYF. As DNA, the CDR3 is TGTGCCAGCAGCTTCGGGACAGGGGATCGGAACACCATATATTTT.